Shown below are 21 T cell receptor beta chains from a single sample sequenced in a study of Ad26.COV2.S vaccination and SARS-CoV-2 variants. Treatment in this sample: 15 to 20 received Ad26.COV2.S at low or high dose, single or two shots; about 5 received placebo; per-sample allocation not given. Day 63 following the first vaccine or placebo injection was when the samples were taken. The repertoire was sequenced with immunoSEQ multiplex PCR; TCRdb's copy has only in-frame clones and lacks some. The sample carries about 250,000 clones, about 90% recorded once. Sample: peripheral blood, taken in a trial of Ad26.COV2.S vaccine versus placebo. The receptors derive from a person aged 18-65 years who received the Ad26.COV2.S COVID-19 vaccine or a placebo.

This clone showed up just once. V usage is TRBV9 and J usage is TRBJ2-7; the D call may be TRBD1 or TRBD2 (5 bases each). V lost 0 bases, J lost 2 bases, and 12 bases lay in between. This CDR3 is 15 amino acids long. CDR1 is SGDLS, CDR2 YYNGEE, per germline. CDR3 in DNA: TGTGCCAGCAGCGTAGCTGTGGGGGACCCCTACGAGCAGTACTTC. Translation gives CASSVAVGDPYEQYF.

For this clone: Relative to the germline gene, one junction end is altered; a read error may explain this. The CDR3 loop is CASSVGAEEFF. Here the CDR3 DNA reads TGTGCCAGCAGTGTCGGGGCTGAGGAGTTCTTC. V gene TRBV2 combines with J gene TRBJ2-1; either TRBD1 or TRBD2 may supply D (5 bases each). This CDR3 region has 11 residues. Germline CDR1 SNHLY, CDR2 FYNNEI. Full variable domain (remainder filled in from reference TRBV2 and TRBJ2-1): EPEVTQTPSHQVTQMGQEVILRCVPISNHLYFYWYRQILGQKVEFLVSFYNNEISEKSEIFDDQFSVERPDGSNFTLKIRSTKLEDSAMYFCASSVGAEEFFGPGTRLTVL.

The chain carries TRBV19 and TRBJ1-5; 9 positions agree with TRBD1. This CDR3 is 14 amino acids long. Germline assignment: CDR1 LNHDA and CDR2 SQIVND (reference sequence). Unmatched junction bases numbered 7, after V lost 7 bases and J lost 6 bases. CDR3 region: CASTLQGAGQPQHF. CDR3 bases: TGTGCCAGTACCCTACAGGGGGCGGGTCAGCCCCAGCATTTT.

The chain combines TRBV4-3 with TRBJ1-6; TRBD1 matches 7 bases. With V trimmed by 3 bases and J by 9 bases, 5 bases remained unmatched. The CDR3 is 14 amino acids. CDR1 is LGHNA, CDR2 YSLEER, per germline. CDR3 sequence reads: CASSQPGQTSPLHF. CDR3 DNA: TGCGCCAGCAGCCAGCCGGGACAGACTTCACCCCTCCACTTT.

The gene calls are TRBV30 and TRBJ2-3; no reliable D call. Germline V gene sequence: CDR1 GTSNPN, CDR2 SVGIG (reference sequence). Trimming shortened V by 3 bases and J by 2 bases, and 6 bases separated the two germline ends. The CDR3 is made up of 12 amino acids. CDR3 residues: CAWRGITDTQYF. In DNA form, the CDR3 reads TGTGCCTGGAGGGGAATCACAGATACGCAGTATTTT.

This chain joins TRBV19 and TRBJ2-1; 11 bases map to TRBD2. The V gene end was trimmed by 7 bases and the J gene end by 4 bases; junction bases not matched to a gene: 9. Looked up from germline, CDR1 is LNHDA and CDR2 is SQIVND (reference sequence). The CDR3 runs 16 residues. CDR3 protein: CASTRGGTSGYNEQFF. CDR3 nucleotide sequence: TGTGCCAGTACCCGAGGGGGGACTAGCGGTTACAATGAGCAGTTCTTC. Complete variable domain (other parts from reference TRBV19 and TRBJ2-1): DGGITQSPKYLFRKEGQNVTLSCEQNLNHDAMYWYRQDPGQGLRLIYYSQIVNDFQKGDIAEGYSVSREKKESFPLTVTSAQKNPTAFYLCASTRGGTSGYNEQFFGPGTRLTVL.

The gene calls are TRBV5-1 and TRBJ2-7; 8 positions agree with TRBD2. J gave up 5 bases and V 4 bases, and 8 bases lay outside the gene matches. This CDR3 contains 14 residues. Germline V gene data show CDR1 as SGHRS and CDR2 as YFSETQ. The CDR3 nucleotides read TGCGCCAGCAGCATACGGGGGGGCATCGACGAGCAGTACTTC. This translates into CASSIRGGIDEQYF.

J is TRBJ2-3 and V is TRBV7-2, with TRBD2 matching over 15 bases. This CDR3 is built from 18 residues. Germline V lookup: CDR1 SGHTA, CDR2 FQGNSA. J was trimmed by 3 bases and V by 1 base; bases with no gene match: 5. The CDR3 nucleotides read TGTGCCAGCAGCTTAGGGACTAGCGGGAGGGCCAGGACAGATACGCAGTATTTT. Translating gives CASSLGTSGRARTDTQYF.

The chain carries TRBV7-2 and TRBJ2-7; 12 bases agree with TRBD2. The length of the CDR3 is 15 residues. The V gene end was trimmed by 5 bases and the J gene end by 0 bases; junction bases not matched to a gene: 2. The V gene's germline CDR1 is SGHTA and CDR2 FQGNSA. CDR3 DNA: TGTGCCAGCAGCCCTAGCGGGGGGGCCTCCTACGAGCAGTACTTC. It is translated as CASSPSGGASYEQYF. Filled out from reference TRBV7-2 and TRBJ2-7, the complete variable domain reads GAGVSQSPSNKVTEKGKDVELRCDPISGHTALYWYRQSLGQGLEFLIYFQGNSAPDKSGLPSDRFSAERTGGSVSTLTIQRTQQEDSAVYLCASSPSGGASYEQYFGPGTRLTVT.

V usage is TRBV12-3 or TRBV12-4 and J usage is TRBJ2-5; 7 bases line up with TRBD2. With 8 bases clipped from V and 5 bases from J, the junction kept 5 bases outside the gene matches. The CDR3 has 12 amino acids. DNA of the CDR3: TGTGCCAGCGGCTGGGGAGGGGAGACCCAGTACTTC. Amino acid sequence: CASGWGGETQYF.

This clone was counted between two and nine times. V and J are TRBV27 and TRBJ1-6; D may be TRBD1 (6 bases). The CDR3 runs 14 residues. CDR1 and CDR2 from the germline V gene are MNHEY and SMNVEV (reference sequence). V was cut by 7 bases and J by 7 bases, with 14 bases left in between. This CDR3 is CASTLNRANSPLHF. CDR3 DNA sequence: TGTGCCAGCACCCTAAACAGGGCAAATTCACCCCTCCACTTT.

V gene TRBV5-1 combines with J gene TRBJ1-4; a possible D gene is TRBD1 (6 bases). V lost 4 bases and J lost 8, with 18 bases in between. CDR3 length: 15 residues. Germline values: CDR1 SGHRS, CDR2 YFSETQ. For the CDR3, the DNA is TGCGCCAGCAGCCTCTCCGGACAGCGGCCCGAAAAACTGTTTTTT. Protein sequence: CASSLSGQRPEKLFF. Based on the CDR3 plus reference TRBV5-1 and TRBJ1-4, the full variable domain is KAGVTQTPRYLIKTRGQQVTLSCSPISGHRSVSWYQQTPGQGLQFLFEYFSETQRNKGNFPGRFSGRQFSNSRSEMNVSTLELGDSALYLCASSLSGQRPEKLFFGSGTQLSVL.

The chain combines TRBV9 with TRBJ2-2; the D gene is possibly TRBD1 (5 bases). This CDR3 region has 15 residues. The V gene lost 4 bases and the J gene lost 2 bases, with 12 bases spanning the gap. The germline V gene has CDR1 SGDLS and CDR2 YYNGEE. The chain's CDR3 is CASSQDTDNTGELFF. The CDR3 DNA is TGTGCCAGCAGCCAGGACACTGACAACACCGGGGAGCTGTTTTTT.

The chain has TRBV30 and TRBJ1-2; 7 bases align to TRBD1. V trimming: 4 bases; J trimming: 7 bases; junction bases outside the gene matches: 12. Germline V lookup: CDR1 GTSNPN, CDR2 SVGIG (reference sequence). The CDR3 is 14 residues long. The CDR3: CAWNKGGVSPGYTF. The CDR3 nucleotides read TGTGCCTGGAACAAAGGGGGCGTTTCCCCTGGCTACACCTTC.

This clone showed up just once. The chain has TRBV6-5 and TRBJ1-5; D possibly corresponds to TRBD1 (6 bases). V lost 6 bases and J 8 bases, leaving 14 bases between the germline ends. Germline CDR1 reads MNHEY; CDR2 reads SVGAGI. This CDR3 contains 13 residues. CDR3 sequence reads: CASRGQTGKPQHF. As DNA, the CDR3 is TGTGCCAGCAGGGGACAAACGGGGAAGCCCCAGCATTTT.

This clone was counted once. The chain recombines TRBV14 with TRBJ2-3; D is tentatively TRBD1 or TRBD2 (5 bases each). The ends were cut back, 0 bases at V and 5 bases at J, with 21 bases in the middle. The CDR3 has 18 residues. Germline V gene lookup returns CDR1 SGHDN and CDR2 FVKESK. CDR3 residues: CASSQEEERGAVRDTQYF. The CDR3 coding sequence is TGTGCCAGCAGCCAAGAAGAGGAGCGAGGGGCGGTCAGAGATACGCAGTATTTT.

The genes are TRBV2 and TRBJ2-1, with 9 bases aligning to TRBD1. Germline-derived CDR1 and CDR2 are SNHLY and FYNNEI. The CDR3 runs 13 residues. Losses at the gene ends were 9 bases for V and 7 bases for J; bases not matched to a gene: 7. The CDR3: CASMGTGLNEQFF. CDR3 bases: TGTGCCAGTATGGGGACAGGGCTTAATGAGCAGTTCTTC. The full variable domain, rest sourced from reference TRBV2 and TRBJ2-1, is EPEVTQTPSHQVTQMGQEVILRCVPISNHLYFYWYRQILGQKVEFLVSFYNNEISEKSEIFDDQFSVERPDGSNFTLKIRSTKLEDSAMYFCASMGTGLNEQFFGPGTRLTVL.

V usage is TRBV6-5 and J usage is TRBJ1-2; D is undetermined. V dropped 2 bases and J dropped 8 bases, with 12 bases sitting between them. The CDR3 totals 13 residues. Germline V gene data show CDR1 as MNHEY and CDR2 as SVGAGI. This CDR3 is CASSYDGQLGYTF. The CDR3 DNA reads as TGTGCCAGCAGTTACGACGGGCAGCTAGGCTACACCTTC.

This clone has more than one count but fewer than ten. This chain links TRBV9 with TRBJ1-5; D might be TRBD1 (5 bases). V was pared by 0 bases and J by 0 bases, with 7 bases between. Germline assignment: CDR1 SGDLS and CDR2 YYNGEE. The CDR3 extends over 15 amino acids. The chain's CDR3 is CASSVGGTSNQPQHF. The CDR3 nucleotides are TGTGCCAGCAGCGTAGGAGGGACTAGCAATCAGCCCCAGCATTTT.

The V and J genes are TRBV5-4 and TRBJ2-7; TRBD1 matches at 8 bases. Germline V lookup: CDR1 SGHNT, CDR2 YYREEE (reference sequence). V lost 3 bases to trimming and J lost 3 bases; unmatched junction nucleotides: 5. The CDR3 consists of 14 residues. Here the CDR3 reads CASSSPGGNYEQYF. The CDR3 coding sequence is TGTGCCAGCAGCTCACCAGGGGGCAACTACGAGCAGTACTTC.

The chain recombines TRBV20-1 with TRBJ2-7; possibly TRBD1 for D (5 bases). Looked up from germline, CDR1 is DFQATT and CDR2 is SNEGSKA (reference sequence). The length of the CDR3 is 11 residues. Trimming took off 3 bases at V and 3 bases at J, with 6 bases between the two ends. The CDR3 is CSASQGYEQYF. The CDR3 DNA reads as TGCAGTGCTAGTCAGGGCTACGAGCAGTACTTC.